This is a list of T cell receptor beta chains from one sample in a study of HIV-infected patients and healthy controls. Each CDR3 protein is one row after TCRdb ran MiXCR on the 5' RACE reads. Here the sample spans under 20,000 distinct CDR3 sequences, about 9.5% being singletons. Sequencing was carried out using blood. Receptors were obtained from an adult in good health. Each CDR3 is given with its conserved first and last residue. Fields, in order: D gene, J gene, V gene, clone size, CDR3 DNA, CDR3 protein. A D gene is named only where the DNA matches it firmly. The listing skips clone size in some rows; elsewhere it reads once, few, many or a size class.

>-|TRBJ1-1|TRBV27|many
TGTGCCAGCAGTTTATCACGCTCAGCTGAAGCTTTCTTT
CASSLSRSAEAFF
>-|TRBJ2-5|TRBV5-1|many
TGCGCCAGCAGCCAAGCAGAGGACCCGGAGACCCAGTACTTC
CASSQAEDPETQYF
>-|TRBJ2-5|TRBV29-1|many
TGCAGCGTTGAATACAGAGTACAAGAGACCCAGTACTTC
CSVEYRVQETQYF
>-|TRBJ2-3|TRBV28|few
TGTGCCAGCAGTTTACTGCTAGAGCGGCAGTATTTT
CASSLLLERQYF
>-|TRBJ1-2|TRBV6-5|few
TGTGCCAGCAGTTACTCGGCAGGTGATAACTATGGCTACACCTTC
CASSYSAGDNYGYTF
>TRBD1|TRBJ1-2|TRBV19|many
TGTGCCAGTAGCGGACAGGGGATGTACTATGGCTACACCTTC
CASSGQGMYYGYTF
>TRBD1|TRBJ2-5|TRBV6-6|medium-sized
TGTGCCAGCAGTTACTCCGGACAGGGGCAAGAGACCCAGTACTTC
CASSYSGQGQETQYF
>-|TRBJ2-1|TRBV14|many
TGTGCCAGCAGCCAAGACTGGGTCCAGCAGTTCTTC
CASSQDWVQQFF
>TRBD1|TRBJ2-2|TRBV2|many
TGTGCCAGCAGTCACCCGGTCGGGACAGGGAACACCGGGGAGCTGTTTTTT
CASSHPVGTGNTGELFF
>TRBD1|TRBJ2-3|TRBV6-5|many
TGTGCCAGCAGTTACGACAGGGAGGATACGCAGTATTTT
CASSYDREDTQYF
>TRBD1|TRBJ2-2|TRBV7-9|few
TGTGCCAGCAGCTCGACAGGGGGGTTTAACACCGGGGAGCTGTTTTTT
CASSSTGGFNTGELFF
>-|TRBJ2-7|TRBV7-9|medium-sized
TGTGCCAGCAGTTCCCAGGGCTACGAGCAGTACTTC
CASSSQGYEQYF
>TRBD1|TRBJ1-3|TRBV28|many
TGTGCCAGCAGTCAACCGGACAGGGGGGGAAACACCATATATTTT
CASSQPDRGGNTIYF
>-|TRBJ2-3|TRBV7-6|few
TGTGCCAGCAGCTCCGACAGGATAGATACGCAGTATTTT
CASSSDRIDTQYF
>-|TRBJ2-2|TRBV24-1|many
TGTGCCACCAGTGGGGTAAACGCGAACACCGGGGAGCTGTTTTTT
CATSGVNANTGELFF
>TRBD1|TRBJ1-2|TRBV28|many
TGTGCCAGCAGCTTACGGGACAGGGGTCGCGGCTACACCTTC
CASSLRDRGRGYTF
>TRBD2|TRBJ2-5|TRBV2|medium-sized
TGTGCCAGCAGTGAAGGTGCTAGCGGGAGCCGAGAGACCCAGTACTTC
CASSEGASGSRETQYF
>TRBD1|TRBJ1-5|TRBV20-1|medium-sized
TGCAGTGCTAGAGAGGACAGGGAAAATCAGCCCCAGCATTTT
CSAREDRENQPQHF
>-|TRBJ2-1|TRBV6-2/TRBV6-3|few
TGTGCCAGCAGTTACTCTGATGAGCAGTTCTTC
CASSYSDEQFF
>TRBD1|TRBJ2-1|TRBV6-1|-
TGTGCCAGCAGTGACAGGGGGCGCGATGAGCAGTTCTTC
CASSDRGRDEQFF
>-|TRBJ1-3|TRBV12-2|-
TGTGCAAGTCGCTTAGATTGCTCGGGGACAGGGCAAAACACCATATATTTT
CASRLDCSGTGQNTIYF
>-|TRBJ1-1|TRBV27|many
TGTGCCAGCAGTTTAAGGGGTGTCACTGAAGCTTTCTTT
CASSLRGVTEAFF